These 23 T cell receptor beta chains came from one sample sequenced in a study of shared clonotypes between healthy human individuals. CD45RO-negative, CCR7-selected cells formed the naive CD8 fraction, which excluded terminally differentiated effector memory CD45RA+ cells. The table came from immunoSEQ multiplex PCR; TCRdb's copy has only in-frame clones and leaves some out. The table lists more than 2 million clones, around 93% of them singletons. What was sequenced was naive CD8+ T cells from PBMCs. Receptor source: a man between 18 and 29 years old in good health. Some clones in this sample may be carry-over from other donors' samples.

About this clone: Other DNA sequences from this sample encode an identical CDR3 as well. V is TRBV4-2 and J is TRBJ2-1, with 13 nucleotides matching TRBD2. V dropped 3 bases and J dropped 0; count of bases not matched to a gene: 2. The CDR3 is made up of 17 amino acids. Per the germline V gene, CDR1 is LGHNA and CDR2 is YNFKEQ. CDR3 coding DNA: TGTGCCAGCAGCCAGGGACTAGCGGGAAGCTCCTACAATGAGCAGTTCTTC. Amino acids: CASSQGLAGSSYNEQFF.

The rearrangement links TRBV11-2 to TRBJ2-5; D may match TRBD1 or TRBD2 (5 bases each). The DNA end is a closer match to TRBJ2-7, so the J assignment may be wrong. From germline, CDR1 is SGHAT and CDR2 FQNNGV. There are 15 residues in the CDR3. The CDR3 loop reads CASSSGPGRGYEQYF. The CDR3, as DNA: TGTGCCAGCAGCTCCGGTCCGGGACGGGGATACGAGCAGTACTTC.

The CDR3 region has the DNA TGTGCCAGCAGTATGGGAGGGCCTAACTATGGCTACACCTTC. Amino acid sequence: CASSMGGPNYGYTF. V gene TRBV28 combines with J gene TRBJ1-2; D not resolved. CDR1 is MDHEN, CDR2 SYDVKM, per germline. The CDR3 spans 14 residues. V was clipped by 5 bases and J by 0 bases, with 10 bases between them.

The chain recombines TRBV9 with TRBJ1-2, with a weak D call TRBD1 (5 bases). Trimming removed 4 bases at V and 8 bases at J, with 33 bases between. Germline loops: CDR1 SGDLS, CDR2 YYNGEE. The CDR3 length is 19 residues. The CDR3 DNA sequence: TGTGCCAGCAGCCCCCGGGACGGATACGAATGGACGCCAGCGGGGGGCTACACCTTC. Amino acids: CASSPRDGYEWTPAGGYTF.

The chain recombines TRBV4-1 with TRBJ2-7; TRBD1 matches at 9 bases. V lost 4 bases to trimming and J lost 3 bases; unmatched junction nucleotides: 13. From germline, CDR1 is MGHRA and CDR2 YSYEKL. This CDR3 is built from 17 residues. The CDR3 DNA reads TGCGCCAGCAGCCTATCACCGGGACAGGGAATCCTCTACGAGCAGTACTTC. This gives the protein CASSLSPGQGILYEQYF.

The CDR3 bases are TGTGCCAGCAGCTTAGTAGAGGGACAGGGCTACGAGCAGTACTTC. Its protein is CASSLVEGQGYEQYF. This chain links TRBV7-6 with TRBJ2-7; 9 positions match TRBD1. Trimming at V came to 1 base and at J to 3 bases, leaving 4 bases not matched to a gene. CDR3 length: 15 residues. CDR1 and CDR2 (germline): SGHVS, FNYEAQ.

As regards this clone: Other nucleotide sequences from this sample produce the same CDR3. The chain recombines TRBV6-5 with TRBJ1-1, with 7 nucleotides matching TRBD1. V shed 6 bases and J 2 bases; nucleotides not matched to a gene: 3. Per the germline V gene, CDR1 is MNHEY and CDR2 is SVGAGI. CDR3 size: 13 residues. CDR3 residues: CASRRTGNTEAFF. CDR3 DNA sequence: TGTGCCAGCAGACGGACAGGAAACACTGAAGCTTTCTTT.

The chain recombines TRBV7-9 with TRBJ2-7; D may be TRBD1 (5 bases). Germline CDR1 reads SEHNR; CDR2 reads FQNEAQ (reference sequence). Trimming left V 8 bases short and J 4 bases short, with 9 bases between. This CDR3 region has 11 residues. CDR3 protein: CASGRGYEQYF. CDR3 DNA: TGTGCCAGCGGAAGGGGTTACGAGCAGTACTTC.

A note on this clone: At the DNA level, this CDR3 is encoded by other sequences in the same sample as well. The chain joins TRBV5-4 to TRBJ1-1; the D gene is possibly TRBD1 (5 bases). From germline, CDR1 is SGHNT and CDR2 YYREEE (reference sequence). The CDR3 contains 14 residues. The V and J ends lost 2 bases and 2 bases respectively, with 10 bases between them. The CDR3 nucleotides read TGTGCCAGCAGCTTTAGCGGGGGAAACACTGAAGCTTTCTTT. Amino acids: CASSFSGGNTEAFF.

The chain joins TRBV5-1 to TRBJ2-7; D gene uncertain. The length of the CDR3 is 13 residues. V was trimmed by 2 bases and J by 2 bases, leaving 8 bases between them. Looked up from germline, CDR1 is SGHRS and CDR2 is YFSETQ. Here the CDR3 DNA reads TGCGCCAGCAGCTTTAGCCCTCCCTACGAGCAGTACTTC. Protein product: CASSFSPPYEQYF.

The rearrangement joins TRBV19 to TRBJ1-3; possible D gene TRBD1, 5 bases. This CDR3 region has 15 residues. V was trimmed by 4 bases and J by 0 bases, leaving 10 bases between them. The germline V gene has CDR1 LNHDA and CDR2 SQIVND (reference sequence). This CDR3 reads CASSTTENSGNTIYF. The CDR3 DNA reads TGTGCCAGTAGTACGACAGAGAACTCTGGAAACACCATATATTTT.

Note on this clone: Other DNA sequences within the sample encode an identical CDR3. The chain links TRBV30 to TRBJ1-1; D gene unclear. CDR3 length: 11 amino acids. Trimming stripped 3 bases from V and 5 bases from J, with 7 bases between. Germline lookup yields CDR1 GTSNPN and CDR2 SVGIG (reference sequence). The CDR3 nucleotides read TGTGCCTGGAGCCGTGGGACTGAAGCTTTCTTT. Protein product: CAWSRGTEAFF. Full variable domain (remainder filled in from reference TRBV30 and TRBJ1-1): SQTIHQWPATLVQPVGSPLSLECTVEGTSNPNLYWYRQAAGRGLQLLFYSVGIGQISSEVPQNLSASRPQDRQFILSSKKLLLSDSGFYLCAWSRGTEAFFGQGTRLTVV.

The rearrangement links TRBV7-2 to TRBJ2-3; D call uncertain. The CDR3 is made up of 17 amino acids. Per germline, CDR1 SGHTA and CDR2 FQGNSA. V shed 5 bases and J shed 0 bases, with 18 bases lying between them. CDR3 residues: CASSAIDGSTSTDTQYF. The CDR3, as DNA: TGTGCCAGCAGCGCGATCGACGGTTCTACTAGCACAGATACGCAGTATTTT.

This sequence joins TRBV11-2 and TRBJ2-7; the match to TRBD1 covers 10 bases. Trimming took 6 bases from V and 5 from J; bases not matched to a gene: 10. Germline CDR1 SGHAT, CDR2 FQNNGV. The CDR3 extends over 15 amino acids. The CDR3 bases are TGTGCCAGCAGGGGGAGGGGACAGGGGACCGACGAGCAGTACTTC. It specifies CASRGRGQGTDEQYF.

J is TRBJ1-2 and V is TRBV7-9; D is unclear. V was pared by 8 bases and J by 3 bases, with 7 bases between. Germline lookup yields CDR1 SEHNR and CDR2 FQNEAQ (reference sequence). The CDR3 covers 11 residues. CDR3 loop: CASREDYGYTF. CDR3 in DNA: TGTGCCAGCCGAGAGGACTATGGCTACACCTTC.

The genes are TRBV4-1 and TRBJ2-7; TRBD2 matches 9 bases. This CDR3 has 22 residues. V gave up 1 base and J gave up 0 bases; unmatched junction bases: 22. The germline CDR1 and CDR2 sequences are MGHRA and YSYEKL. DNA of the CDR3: TGCGCCAGCAGCCAAGCGTCCAGTCGTGCTACAGCGGGAGGATCTAGCTCCTACGAGCAGTACTTC. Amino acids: CASSQASSRATAGGSSSYEQYF.

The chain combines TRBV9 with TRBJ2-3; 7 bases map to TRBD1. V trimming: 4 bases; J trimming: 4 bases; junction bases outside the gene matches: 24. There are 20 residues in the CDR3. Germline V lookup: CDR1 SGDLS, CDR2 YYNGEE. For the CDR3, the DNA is TGTGCCAGCAGCCACCCCCAGGGGGAGAGAGTGAAGCGACGGCCAGATACGCAGTATTTT. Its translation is CASSHPQGERVKRRPDTQYF.

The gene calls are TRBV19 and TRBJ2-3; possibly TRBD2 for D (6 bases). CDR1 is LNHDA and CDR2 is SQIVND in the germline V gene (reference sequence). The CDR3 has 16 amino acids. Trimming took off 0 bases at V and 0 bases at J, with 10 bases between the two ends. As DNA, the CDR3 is TGTGCCAGTAGTATAGATAGTGGGACTAGCACAGATACGCAGTATTTT. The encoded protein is CASSIDSGTSTDTQYF.

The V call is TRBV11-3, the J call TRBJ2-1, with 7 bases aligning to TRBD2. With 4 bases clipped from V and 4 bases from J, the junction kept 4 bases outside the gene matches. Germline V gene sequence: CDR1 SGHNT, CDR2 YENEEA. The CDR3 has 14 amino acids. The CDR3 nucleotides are TGTGCCAGCAGCTCCCGGGACTATTACAATGAGCAGTTCTTC. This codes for CASSSRDYYNEQFF.

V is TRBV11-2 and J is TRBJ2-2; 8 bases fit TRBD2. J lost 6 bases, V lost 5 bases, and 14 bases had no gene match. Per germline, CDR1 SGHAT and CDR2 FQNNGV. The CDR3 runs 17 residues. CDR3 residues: CASSPRSGSGRAGELFF. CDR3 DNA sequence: TGTGCCAGCAGCCCCCGAAGCGGGAGTGGTAGGGCCGGGGAGCTGTTTTTT. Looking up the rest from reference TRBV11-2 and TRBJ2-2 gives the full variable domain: EAGVAQSPRYKIIEKRQSVAFWCNPISGHATLYWYQQILGQGPKLLIQFQNNGVVDDSQLPKDRFSAERLKGVDSTLKIQPAKLEDSAVYLCASSPRSGSGRAGELFFGEGSRLTVL.

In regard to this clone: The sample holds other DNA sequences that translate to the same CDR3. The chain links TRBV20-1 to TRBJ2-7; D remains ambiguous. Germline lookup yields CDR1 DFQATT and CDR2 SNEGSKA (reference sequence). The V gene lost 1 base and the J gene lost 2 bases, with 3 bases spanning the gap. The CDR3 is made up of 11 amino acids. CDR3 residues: CSARVTYEQYF. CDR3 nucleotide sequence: TGCAGTGCTAGAGTCACCTACGAGCAGTACTTC.

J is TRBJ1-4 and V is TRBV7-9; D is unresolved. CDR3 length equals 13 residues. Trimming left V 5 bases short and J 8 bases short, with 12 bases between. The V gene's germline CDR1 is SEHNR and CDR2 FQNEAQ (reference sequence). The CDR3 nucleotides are TGTGCCAGCAGCGTCTACGGAGACGAAAAACTGTTTTTT. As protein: CASSVYGDEKLFF.

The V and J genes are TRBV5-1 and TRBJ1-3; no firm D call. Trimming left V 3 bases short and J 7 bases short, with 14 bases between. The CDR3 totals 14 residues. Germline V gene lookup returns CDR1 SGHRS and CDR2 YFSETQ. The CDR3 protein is CASSSGPGTNTIYF. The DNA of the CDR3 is TGCGCCAGCAGCTCGGGCCCTGGCACCAACACCATATATTTT.